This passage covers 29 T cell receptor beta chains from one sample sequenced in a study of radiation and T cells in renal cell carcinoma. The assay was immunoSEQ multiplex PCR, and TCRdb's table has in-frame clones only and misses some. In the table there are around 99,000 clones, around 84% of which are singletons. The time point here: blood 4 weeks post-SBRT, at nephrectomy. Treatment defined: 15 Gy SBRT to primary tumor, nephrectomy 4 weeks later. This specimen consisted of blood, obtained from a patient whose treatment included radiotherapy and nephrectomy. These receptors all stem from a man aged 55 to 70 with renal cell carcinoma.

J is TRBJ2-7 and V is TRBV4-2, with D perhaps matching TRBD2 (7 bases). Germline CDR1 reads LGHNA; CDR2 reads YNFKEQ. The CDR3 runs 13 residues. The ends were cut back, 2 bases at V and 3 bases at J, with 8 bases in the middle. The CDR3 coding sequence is TGTGCCAGCAGCCAAAGGGGGGGCTACGAGCAGTACTTC. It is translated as CASSQRGGYEQYF.

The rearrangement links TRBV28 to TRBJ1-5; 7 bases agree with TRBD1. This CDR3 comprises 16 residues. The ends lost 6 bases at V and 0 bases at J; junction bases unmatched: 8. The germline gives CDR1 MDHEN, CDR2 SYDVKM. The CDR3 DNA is TGTGCCAGCAGCCAGGGGGGGAGGGATAGCAATCAGCCCCAGCATTTT. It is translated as CASSQGGRDSNQPQHF.

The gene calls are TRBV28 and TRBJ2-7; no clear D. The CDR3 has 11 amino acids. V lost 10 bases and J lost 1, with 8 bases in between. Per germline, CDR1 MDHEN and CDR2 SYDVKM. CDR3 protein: CATELSYEQYF. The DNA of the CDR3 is TGTGCCACCGAATTATCCTACGAGCAGTACTTC.

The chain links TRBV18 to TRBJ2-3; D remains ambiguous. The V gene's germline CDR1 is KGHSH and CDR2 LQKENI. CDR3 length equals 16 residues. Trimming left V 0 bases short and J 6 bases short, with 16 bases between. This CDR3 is CASSPPGSTNGDTQYF. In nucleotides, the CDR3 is TGTGCCAGCTCACCACCGGGGTCTACAAATGGGGATACGCAGTATTTT.

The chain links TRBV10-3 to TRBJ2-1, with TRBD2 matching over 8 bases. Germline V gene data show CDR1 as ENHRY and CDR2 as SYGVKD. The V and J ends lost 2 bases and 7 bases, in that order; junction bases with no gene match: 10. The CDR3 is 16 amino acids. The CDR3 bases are TGTGCCATCAGTGAGAGGGGAGCGGGAGTAAAAAATGAGCAGTTCTTC. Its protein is CAISERGAGVKNEQFF.

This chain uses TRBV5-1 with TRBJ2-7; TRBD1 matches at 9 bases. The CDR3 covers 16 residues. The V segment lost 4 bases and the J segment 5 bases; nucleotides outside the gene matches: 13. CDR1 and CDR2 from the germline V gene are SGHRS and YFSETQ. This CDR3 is CASSVPGQGKIHEQYF. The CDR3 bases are TGCGCCAGCAGCGTTCCGGGACAGGGTAAAATCCACGAGCAGTACTTC. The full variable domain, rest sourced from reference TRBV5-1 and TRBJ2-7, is KAGVTQTPRYLIKTRGQQVTLSCSPISGHRSVSWYQQTPGQGLQFLFEYFSETQRNKGNFPGRFSGRQFSNSRSEMNVSTLELGDSALYLCASSVPGQGKIHEQYFGPGTRLTVT.

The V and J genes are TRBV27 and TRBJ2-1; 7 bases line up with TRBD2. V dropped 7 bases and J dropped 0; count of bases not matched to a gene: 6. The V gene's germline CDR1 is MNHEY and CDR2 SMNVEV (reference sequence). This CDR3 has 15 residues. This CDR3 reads CASKRAGDSYNEQFF. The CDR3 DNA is TGTGCCAGCAAACGTGCGGGAGACTCCTACAATGAGCAGTTCTTC.

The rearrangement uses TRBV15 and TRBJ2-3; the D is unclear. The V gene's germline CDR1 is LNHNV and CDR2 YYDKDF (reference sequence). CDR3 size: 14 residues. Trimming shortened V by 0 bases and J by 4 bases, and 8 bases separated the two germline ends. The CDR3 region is CATSRDWAADTQYF. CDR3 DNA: TGTGCCACCAGCAGAGATTGGGCTGCAGATACGCAGTATTTT. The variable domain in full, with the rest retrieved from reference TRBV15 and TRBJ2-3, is DAMVIQNPRYQVTQFGKPVTLSCSQTLNHNVMYWYQQKSSQAPKLLFHYYDKDFNNEADTPDNFQSRRPNTSFCFLDIRSPGLGDTAMYLCATSRDWAADTQYFGPGTRLTVL.

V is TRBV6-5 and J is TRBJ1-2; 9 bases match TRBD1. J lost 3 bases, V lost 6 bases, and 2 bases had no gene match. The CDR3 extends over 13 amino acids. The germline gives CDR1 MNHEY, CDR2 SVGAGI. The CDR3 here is CASSRTGDYGYTF. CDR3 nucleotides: TGTGCCAGCAGCCGGACAGGGGACTATGGCTACACCTTC.

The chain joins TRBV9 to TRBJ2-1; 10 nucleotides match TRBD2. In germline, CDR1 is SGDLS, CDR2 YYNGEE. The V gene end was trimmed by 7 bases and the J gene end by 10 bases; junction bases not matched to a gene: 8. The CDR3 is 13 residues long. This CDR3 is CASCLAGEGEQFF. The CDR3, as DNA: TGTGCCAGCTGCCTAGCGGGAGAGGGGGAGCAGTTCTTC.

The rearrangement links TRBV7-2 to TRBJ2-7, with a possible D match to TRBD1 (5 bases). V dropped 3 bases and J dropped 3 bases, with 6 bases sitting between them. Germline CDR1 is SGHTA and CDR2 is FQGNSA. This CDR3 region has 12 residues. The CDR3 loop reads CASSLDNYEQYF. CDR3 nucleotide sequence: TGTGCCAGCAGCTTGGACAACTACGAGCAGTACTTC.

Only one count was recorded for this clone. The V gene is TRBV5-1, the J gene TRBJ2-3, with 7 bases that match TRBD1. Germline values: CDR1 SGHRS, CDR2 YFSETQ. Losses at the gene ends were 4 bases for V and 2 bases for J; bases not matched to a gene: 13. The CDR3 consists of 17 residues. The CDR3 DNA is TGCGCCAGCAGCGCCGAAGGTAGGGGGCCACACACAGATACGCAGTATTTT. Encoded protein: CASSAEGRGPHTDTQYF. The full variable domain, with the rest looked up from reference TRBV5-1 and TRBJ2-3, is KAGVTQTPRYLIKTRGQQVTLSCSPISGHRSVSWYQQTPGQGLQFLFEYFSETQRNKGNFPGRFSGRQFSNSRSEMNVSTLELGDSALYLCASSAEGRGPHTDTQYFGPGTRLTVL.

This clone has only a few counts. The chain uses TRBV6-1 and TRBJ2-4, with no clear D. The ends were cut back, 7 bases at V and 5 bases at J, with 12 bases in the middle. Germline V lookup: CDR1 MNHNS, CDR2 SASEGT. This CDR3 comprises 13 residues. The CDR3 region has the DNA TGTGCCAGCACCGAGTCCTCGGAAAACATTCAGTACTTC. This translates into CASTESSENIQYF.

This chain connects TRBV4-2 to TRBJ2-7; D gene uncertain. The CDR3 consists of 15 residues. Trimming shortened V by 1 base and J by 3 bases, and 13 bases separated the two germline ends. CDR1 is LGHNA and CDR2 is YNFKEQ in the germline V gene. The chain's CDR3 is CASSQAITAGYEQYF. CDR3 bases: TGTGCCAGCAGCCAAGCTATAACAGCCGGCTACGAGCAGTACTTC.

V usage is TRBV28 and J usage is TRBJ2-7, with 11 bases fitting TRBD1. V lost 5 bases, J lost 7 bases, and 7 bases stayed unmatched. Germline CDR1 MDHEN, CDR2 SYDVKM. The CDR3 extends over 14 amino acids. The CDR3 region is CASSTGTGGWEQYF. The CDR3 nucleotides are TGTGCCAGCAGTACCGGGACAGGGGGTTGGGAGCAGTACTTC. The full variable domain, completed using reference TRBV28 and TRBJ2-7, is DVKVTQSSRYLVKRTGEKVFLECVQDMDHENMFWYRQDPGLGLRLIYFSYDVKMKEKGDIPEGYSVSREKKERFSLILESASTNQTSMYLCASSTGTGGWEQYFGPGTRLTVT.

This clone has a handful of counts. The CDR3 DNA reads as TGTGCCACCAGCCAAGGGACTGGCTATCAGCCCCAGCATTTT. Translating gives CATSQGTGYQPQHF. The chain is built from TRBV15 and TRBJ1-5; tentative D call: TRBD1 (5 bases). The V end was cut by 5 bases, the J end by 5 bases, with 13 bases between. The germline V gene encodes CDR1 LNHNV and CDR2 YYDKDF (reference sequence). The CDR3 sequence is 14 residues long.

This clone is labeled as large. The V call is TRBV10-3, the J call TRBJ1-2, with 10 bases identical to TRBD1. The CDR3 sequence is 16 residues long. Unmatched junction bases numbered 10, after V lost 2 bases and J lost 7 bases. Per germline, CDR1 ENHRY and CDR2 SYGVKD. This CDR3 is CAISEPRTGGLTGYTF. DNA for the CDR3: TGTGCCATCAGTGAGCCTCGGACAGGGGGGTTGACTGGCTACACCTTC.

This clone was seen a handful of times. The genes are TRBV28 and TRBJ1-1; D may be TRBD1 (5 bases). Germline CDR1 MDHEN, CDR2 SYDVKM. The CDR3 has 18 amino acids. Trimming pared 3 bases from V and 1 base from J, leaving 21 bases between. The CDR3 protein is CASSLSGGVSLANTEAFF. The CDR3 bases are TGTGCCAGCAGTTTGAGTGGGGGGGTCTCCTTGGCGAACACTGAAGCTTTCTTT.

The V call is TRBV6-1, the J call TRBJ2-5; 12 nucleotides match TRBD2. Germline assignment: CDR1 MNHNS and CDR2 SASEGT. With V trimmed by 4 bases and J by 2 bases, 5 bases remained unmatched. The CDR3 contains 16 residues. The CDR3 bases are TGTGCCAGCAGTGTGGGACTAGCGGGCCCACAAGAGACCCAGTACTTC. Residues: CASSVGLAGPQETQYF.

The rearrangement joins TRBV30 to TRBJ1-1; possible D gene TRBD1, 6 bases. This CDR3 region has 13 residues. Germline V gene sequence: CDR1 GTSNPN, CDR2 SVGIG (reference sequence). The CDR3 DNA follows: TGTCTCCTCCGACGGAGGGGGGGGACTGAAGCTTTCTTT. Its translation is CLLRRRGGTEAFF.

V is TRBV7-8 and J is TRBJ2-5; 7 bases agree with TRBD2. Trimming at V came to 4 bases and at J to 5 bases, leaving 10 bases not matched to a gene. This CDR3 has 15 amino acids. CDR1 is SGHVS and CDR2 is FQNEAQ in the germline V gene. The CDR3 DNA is TGTGCCAGCAGCTCTCTGGCGGGAGATGGGGAGACCCAGTACTTC. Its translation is CASSSLAGDGETQYF.

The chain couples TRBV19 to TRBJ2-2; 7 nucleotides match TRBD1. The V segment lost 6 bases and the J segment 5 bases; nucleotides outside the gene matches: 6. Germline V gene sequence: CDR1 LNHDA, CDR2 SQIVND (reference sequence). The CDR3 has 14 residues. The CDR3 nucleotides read TGTGCCAGTAGGACTCAACAGGGGACCGGGGAGCTGTTTTTT. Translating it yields CASRTQQGTGELFF.

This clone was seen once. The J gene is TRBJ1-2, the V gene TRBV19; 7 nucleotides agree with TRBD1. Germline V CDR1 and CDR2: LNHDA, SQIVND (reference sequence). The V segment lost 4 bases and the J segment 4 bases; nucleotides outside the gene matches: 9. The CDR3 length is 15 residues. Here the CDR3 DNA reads TGTGCCAGTAGTAATCAACAGGGGACCGGCTATGGCTACACCTTC. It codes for CASSNQQGTGYGYTF.

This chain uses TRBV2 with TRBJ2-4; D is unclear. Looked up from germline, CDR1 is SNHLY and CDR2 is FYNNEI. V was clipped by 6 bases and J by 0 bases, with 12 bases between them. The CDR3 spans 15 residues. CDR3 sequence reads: CASSPLNLAKNIQYF. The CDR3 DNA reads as TGTGCCAGCAGCCCCCTAAACCTAGCCAAAAACATTCAGTACTTC.

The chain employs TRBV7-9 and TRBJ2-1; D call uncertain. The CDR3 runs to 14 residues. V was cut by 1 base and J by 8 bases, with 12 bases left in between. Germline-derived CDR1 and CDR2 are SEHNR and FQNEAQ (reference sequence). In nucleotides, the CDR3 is TGTGCCAGCAGCTTAGTTGGCAGTCTCGATGAGCAGTTCTTC. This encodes CASSLVGSLDEQFF.

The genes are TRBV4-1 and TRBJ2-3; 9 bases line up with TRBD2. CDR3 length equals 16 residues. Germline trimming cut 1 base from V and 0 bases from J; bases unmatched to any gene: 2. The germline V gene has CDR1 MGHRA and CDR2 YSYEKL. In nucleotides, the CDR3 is TGCGCCAGCAGCCAAGCTAGCGGGACTAGCACAGATACGCAGTATTTT. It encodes CASSQASGTSTDTQYF.

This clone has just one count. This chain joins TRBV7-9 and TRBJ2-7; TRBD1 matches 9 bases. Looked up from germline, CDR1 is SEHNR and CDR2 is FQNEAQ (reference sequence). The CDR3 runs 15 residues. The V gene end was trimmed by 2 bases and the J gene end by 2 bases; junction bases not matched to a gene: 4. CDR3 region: CASSLTDRGTYEQYF. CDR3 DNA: TGTGCCAGCAGCTTAACGGACAGGGGAACCTACGAGCAGTACTTC.

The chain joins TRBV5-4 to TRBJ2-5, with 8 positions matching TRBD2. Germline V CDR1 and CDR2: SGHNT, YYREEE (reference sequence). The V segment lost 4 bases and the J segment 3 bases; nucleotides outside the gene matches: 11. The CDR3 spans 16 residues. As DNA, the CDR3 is TGTGCCAGCAGCATGCCAGGGAAAGCGGGAGAAGAGACCCAGTACTTC. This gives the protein CASSMPGKAGEETQYF.

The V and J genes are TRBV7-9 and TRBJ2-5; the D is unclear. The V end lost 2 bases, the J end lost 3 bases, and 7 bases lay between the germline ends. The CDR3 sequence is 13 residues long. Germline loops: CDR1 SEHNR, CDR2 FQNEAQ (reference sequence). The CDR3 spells CASSLTAKETQYF. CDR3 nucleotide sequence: TGTGCCAGCAGCTTAACCGCTAAAGAGACCCAGTACTTC. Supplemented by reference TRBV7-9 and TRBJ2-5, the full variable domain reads DTGVSQNPRHKITKRGQNVTFRCDPISEHNRLYWYRQTLGQGPEFLTYFQNEAQLEKSRLLSDRFSAERPKGSFSTLEIQRTEQGDSAMYLCASSLTAKETQYFGPGTRLLVL.